The entry below describes one TCR beta chain. From germline, CDR1 is MNHNS and CDR2 SASEGT. The CDR3 covers 15 residues. Trimming at V came to 2 bases and at J to 2 bases, leaving 2 bases not matched to a gene. The record originates from a study of radiotherapy plus CTLA-4 blockade in lung cancer. Produced via immunoSEQ multiplex PCR; TCRdb's table is partial and in-frame only. The sample carries 95,000 to 150,000 clones, 85% to 90% recorded once. This chain connects TRBV6-1 to TRBJ1-3, with 8 bases aligning to TRBD1. Sequenced here: peripheral blood, sampled from a patient treated with radiotherapy plus ipilimumab. The clonotype was recovered from a human donor with non-small cell lung cancer that progressed on radiotherapy plus ipilimumab. This chain's CDR3 is CASSEQGAPGNTIYF. Here the CDR3 DNA reads TGTGCCAGCAGTGAACAGGGGGCTCCTGGAAACACCATATATTTT.